Below are 11 T cell receptor beta chains sequenced from a single sample in a study of breast tumors, draining lymph nodes, adjacent tissues. From the multiplex PCR reads, TCRdb called clonotypes with MiXCR, one entry per CDR3 protein. Seen here are tens of thousands of distinct CDR3 sequences, more than 20% observed once, and the top ten hold roughly 8%. Sequencing was done on a sample of breast tumor tissue. The receptors here all came from a female donor with breast cancer. Some clones in this sample may be carry-over from other donors' samples.

This clonotype was recorded at least ten times. This chain uses TRBV6-2 or TRBV6-3 with TRBJ2-3, with 8 bases identical to TRBD2. V dropped 2 bases and J dropped 4; count of bases not matched to a gene: 5. CDR1 MNHEY and CDR2 SVGEGT come from the germline V gene. The CDR3 totals 15 residues. CDR3 region: CASSYGAGDADTQYF. In DNA form, the CDR3 reads TGTGCCAGCAGTTACGGAGCGGGGGATGCAGATACGCAGTATTTT.

The sample holds many counts of this clonotype. CDR3 coding DNA: TGTGCCAGTAGCGGGATTGCTCAAGATACGCAGTATTTT. Encoded protein: CASSGIAQDTQYF. The chain is built from TRBV19 and TRBJ2-3; perhaps TRBD2 as D (5 bases). The length of the CDR3 is 13 residues. V was clipped by 6 bases and J by 5 bases, with 12 bases between them. Looked up from germline, CDR1 is LNHDA and CDR2 is SQIVND (reference sequence).

Remarks on this clonotype: This could be a read error, since a much larger clone is one nucleotide away. The V gene is TRBV19, the J gene TRBJ2-3; no firm D call. The CDR3 has 14 amino acids. Looked up from germline, CDR1 is LNHDA and CDR2 is SQIVND (reference sequence). CDR3 sequence reads: CASSISPVEDTRYF. The CDR3 coding sequence is TGTGCCAGTAGTATCTCTCCGGTAGAGGATACGCGGTATTTT.

This clonotype was seen many times. The V gene is TRBV6-2 or TRBV6-3, the J gene TRBJ2-3, with D maybe TRBD2 (5 bases). The V end lost 2 bases, the J end lost 2 bases, and 14 bases lay between the germline ends. Germline assignment: CDR1 MNHEY and CDR2 SVGEGT. CDR3 length equals 16 residues. The CDR3 protein is CASSYLRLPITDTQYF. The CDR3 coding sequence is TGTGCCAGCAGTTACCTGAGACTACCGATCACAGATACGCAGTATTTT.

This clonotype was seen at least ten times. The gene calls are TRBV14 and TRBJ2-7; 8 bases align to TRBD1. The CDR3 spans 12 residues. Trimming at V came to 4 bases and at J to 9 bases, leaving 5 bases not matched to a gene. Germline CDR1 SGHDN, CDR2 FVKESK. In nucleotides, the CDR3 is TGTGCCAGCAGCCCCGACAGGGGTCGGCAGTACTTC. Amino acid sequence: CASSPDRGRQYF.

The sample holds many counts of this clonotype. The V gene is TRBV2, the J gene TRBJ1-4, with a weak D call TRBD1 (6 bases). V lost 9 bases and J lost 3, with 11 bases in between. CDR3 length: 13 amino acids. The germline V gene encodes CDR1 SNHLY and CDR2 FYNNEI. For the CDR3, the DNA is TGTGCCAGTACAGGGCAATCTAATGAAAAACTGTTTTTT. It is translated as CASTGQSNEKLFF. Filled out from reference TRBV2 and TRBJ1-4, the complete variable domain reads EPEVTQTPSHQVTQMGQEVILRCVPISNHLYFYWYRQILGQKVEFLVSFYNNEISEKSEIFDDQFSVERPDGSNFTLKIRSTKLEDSAMYFCASTGQSNEKLFFGSGTQLSVL.

This clonotype was found many times. This chain joins TRBV11-2 and TRBJ1-6, with TRBD1 matching 11 bases. Germline-derived CDR1 and CDR2 are SGHAT and FQNNGV. V trimming: 0 bases; J trimming: 4 bases; junction bases outside the gene matches: 8. CDR3 length equals 19 residues. CDR3 residues: CASSLDLGDRGWYNSPLHF. The CDR3 DNA follows: TGTGCCAGCAGCTTAGATCTTGGGGACAGGGGGTGGTATAATTCACCCCTCCACTTT. The entire variable domain, with the rest obtained from reference TRBV11-2 and TRBJ1-6, is as follows: EAGVAQSPRYKIIEKRQSVAFWCNPISGHATLYWYQQILGQGPKLLIQFQNNGVVDDSQLPKDRFSAERLKGVDSTLKIQPAKLEDSAVYLCASSLDLGDRGWYNSPLHFGNGTRLTVT.

Remarks on this clonotype: A single base separates this from a much larger clone, so it may be a read error. J is TRBJ1-2 and V is TRBV4-1; tentatively, D is TRBD1 (6 bases). The CDR3 consists of 16 residues. CDR1 and CDR2 (germline): MGHRA, YSYEKL. Trimming pared 1 base from V and 5 bases from J, leaving 17 bases between. CDR3 residues: CASSQGGGGAGYGYTF. Here the CDR3 DNA reads TGCGCCAGCAGCCAAGGAGGGGGGGGCGCTGGTTATGGCTACACCTTC.

This clonotype came up many times. The V and J genes are TRBV5-1 and TRBJ1-3, with D unclear. This CDR3 is built from 16 residues. Looked up from germline, CDR1 is SGHRS and CDR2 is YFSETQ. Trimming stripped 2 bases from V and 0 bases from J, with 12 bases between. The CDR3 nucleotides read TGCGCCAGCAGCTTCGGGCTGAGAGCCTCTGGAAACACCATATATTTT. The encoded protein is CASSFGLRASGNTIYF.

This clonotype has a count of ten or more. This chain's CDR3 is CASSETGQGSSPLHF. DNA of the CDR3: TGTGCCAGCAGTGAAACTGGACAGGGTAGTTCACCCCTCCACTTT. This chain uses TRBV6-1 with TRBJ1-6, with 8 bases aligning to TRBD1. V shed 2 bases, J shed 9 bases, and the junction held 6 bases outside the gene matches. Germline V CDR1 and CDR2: MNHNS, SASEGT. The CDR3 spans 15 residues.

In this sample, this clonotype turned up many times. The rearrangement joins TRBV20-1 to TRBJ2-2; 8 nucleotides align to TRBD1. V gave up 6 bases and J gave up 7 bases; unmatched junction bases: 7. There are 13 residues in the CDR3. CDR1 DFQATT and CDR2 SNEGSKA come from the germline V gene (reference sequence). The CDR3 sequence is CSAPTGVHGELFF. As DNA, the CDR3 is TGCAGTGCCCCGACAGGGGTTCACGGGGAGCTGTTTTTT.